This note documents a single T cell receptor (beta chain) sequence. V was cut by 3 bases and J by 1 base, with 6 bases left in between. The CDR3 has 13 amino acids. This specimen belongs to a study of blood T cell repertoires in COVID-19. TCRdb's table, derived via immunoSEQ multiplex PCR, lists solely in-frame clones and lacks some. The sample has about 150,000 clones, about nine tenths seen once. This clonotype originated in a woman aged 70 to 79 with acute or convalescent COVID-19. Source material: peripheral blood. This chain uses TRBV12-3 or TRBV12-4 with TRBJ2-5; D is unclear. The CDR3 loop is CASSFAIQETQYF. The CDR3 DNA reads as TGTGCCAGCAGTTTCGCGATCCAAGAGACCCAGTACTTC.